In its sample, the clone carrying this T cell receptor (beta chain) was seen a few times. The antigen is undetermined. The CDR3 runs to 13 residues. V dropped 4 bases and J dropped 6 bases, with 12 bases sitting between them. CDR1 is LGHNA and CDR2 is YNFKEQ in the germline V gene. This sample was included in a study of blood T cells in healthy people across ages. Combining a sample-barcoded 5' primer with a J-beta primer mix, a second PCR ran for 7 to 11 cycles. Each cDNA molecule received a tag from a template-switch adaptor that had 12 random nucleotides. One entry per CDR3 protein results from TCRdb running MiXCR on the 5' RACE reads. This table holds around 990,000 distinct CDR3 sequences, about two fifths found once. Study-wide results and limits: Since the PBMCs were unsorted, naive and antigen-experienced cells could not be conclusively compared. The fall in TCR beta diversity per million T cells was roughly linear with age.

The TCR originated in a man aged 18 to 30 in good health. This chain joins TRBV4-2 and TRBJ2-5; D gene uncertain. The sequenced sample consisted of blood. The CDR3 loop reads CASSPRVEKTQYF. The CDR3 DNA is TGTGCCAGCAGCCCCCGGGTGGAGAAGACCCAGTACTTC.